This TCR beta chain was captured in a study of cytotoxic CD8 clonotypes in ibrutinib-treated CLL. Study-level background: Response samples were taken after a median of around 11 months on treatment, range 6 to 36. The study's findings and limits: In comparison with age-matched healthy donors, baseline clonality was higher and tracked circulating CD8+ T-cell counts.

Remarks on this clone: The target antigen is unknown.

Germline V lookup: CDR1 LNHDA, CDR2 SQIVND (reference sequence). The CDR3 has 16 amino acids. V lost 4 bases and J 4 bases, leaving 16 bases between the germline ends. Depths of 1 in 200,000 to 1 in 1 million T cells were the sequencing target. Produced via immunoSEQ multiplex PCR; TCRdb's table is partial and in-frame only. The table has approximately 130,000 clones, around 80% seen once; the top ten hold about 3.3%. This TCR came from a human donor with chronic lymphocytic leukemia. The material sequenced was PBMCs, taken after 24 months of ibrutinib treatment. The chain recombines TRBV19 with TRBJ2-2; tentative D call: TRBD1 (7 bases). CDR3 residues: CASSKHRGGGTGELFF. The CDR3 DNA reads TGTGCCAGTAGTAAGCACAGGGGAGGAGGCACCGGGGAGCTGTTTTTT. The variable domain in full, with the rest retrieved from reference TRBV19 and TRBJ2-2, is DGGITQSPKYLFRKEGQNVTLSCEQNLNHDAMYWYRQDPGQGLRLIYYSQIVNDFQKGDIAEGYSVSREKKESFPLTVTSAQKNPTAFYLCASSKHRGGGTGELFFGEGSRLTVL.